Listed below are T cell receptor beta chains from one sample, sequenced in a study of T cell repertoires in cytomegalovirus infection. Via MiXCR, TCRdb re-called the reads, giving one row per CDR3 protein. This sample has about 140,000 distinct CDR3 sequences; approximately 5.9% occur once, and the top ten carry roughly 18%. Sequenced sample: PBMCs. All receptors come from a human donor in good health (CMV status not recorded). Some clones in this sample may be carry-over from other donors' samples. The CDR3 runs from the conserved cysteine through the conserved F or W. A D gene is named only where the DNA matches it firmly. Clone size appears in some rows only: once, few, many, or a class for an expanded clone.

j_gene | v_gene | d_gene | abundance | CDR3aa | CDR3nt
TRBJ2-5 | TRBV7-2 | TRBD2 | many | CASSEGLAGGDETQYF | TGTGCCAGCAGCGAGGGACTAGCGGGGGGGGATGAGACCCAGTACTTC
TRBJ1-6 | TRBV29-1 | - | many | CSVADSYNSPLHF | TGCAGCGTCGCAGACAGCTATAATTCACCCCTCCACTTT
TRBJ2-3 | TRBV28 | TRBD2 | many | CASRSPGLAGGAGTQYF | TGTGCCAGCAGATCTCCGGGACTAGCGGGGGGAGCTGGTACGCAGTATTTT
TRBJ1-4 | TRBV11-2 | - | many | CASSPLTATNEKLFF | TGTGCCAGCAGCCCGTTGACTGCAACTAATGAAAAACTGTTTTTT
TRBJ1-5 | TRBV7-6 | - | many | CASSSLGGNQPQHF | TGTGCCAGCAGCTCCCTGGGGGGGAATCAGCCCCAGCATTTT
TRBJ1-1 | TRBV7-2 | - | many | CASSKQGLGTEAFF | TGTGCCAGCAGCAAGCAGGGGTTGGGGACTGAAGCTTTCTTT
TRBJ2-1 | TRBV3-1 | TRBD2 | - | CASSQGTSGGAREQFF | TGTGCCAGCAGCCAAGGGACTAGCGGGGGGGCAAGGGAGCAGTTCTTC
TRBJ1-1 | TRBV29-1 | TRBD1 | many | CSATQTGEGTEAFF | TGCAGCGCTACTCAGACAGGGGAGGGCACTGAAGCTTTCTTT
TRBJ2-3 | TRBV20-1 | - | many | CSARETGTDTQYF | TGCAGTGCTAGAGAGACTGGCACAGATACGCAGTATTTT
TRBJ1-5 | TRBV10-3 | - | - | CAIKAEWNQPQHF | TGTGCCATCAAGGCAGAGTGGAATCAGCCCCAGCATTTT
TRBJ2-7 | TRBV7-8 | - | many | CASSQGGSGPYEQYF | TGTGCCAGCAGCCAGGGGGGTAGCGGCCCCTACGAGCAGTACTTC